These 13 T cell receptor beta chains share one sample of origin, sequenced in a study of shared clonotypes between healthy human individuals. Sequenced by immunoSEQ multiplex PCR; TCRdb stores in-frame clones only, minus some. The table has 1 million to 1.3 million clones, 75% to 80% seen once; the top ten hold 0.5% to 0.65%. Source material: memory CD4+ T cells from PBMCs. Subset meaning: CD45RA-negative fraction. These receptors all stem from a man between 18 and 29 years old in good health. Some clones in this sample may be carry-over from other donors' samples.

The V call is TRBV6-5, the J call TRBJ1-2; D is unresolved. Trimming left V 0 bases short and J 0 bases short, with 11 bases between. The CDR3 contains 16 residues. Germline CDR1 MNHEY, CDR2 SVGAGI. CDR3 coding DNA: TGTGCCAGCAGTTACTCTCCGGGTTTAACTAACTATGGCTACACCTTC. The encoded protein is CASSYSPGLTNYGYTF.

This chain joins TRBV28 and TRBJ2-5, with 7 bases aligning to TRBD1. With the DNA end fitting TRBJ2-7 better, the J assignment may be wrong. Germline assignment: CDR1 MDHEN and CDR2 SYDVKM. This CDR3 is built from 12 residues. CDR3: CASSLQGYEQYF. CDR3 DNA: TGTGCCAGCAGTCTACAGGGGTACGAGCAGTACTTC.

V and J are TRBV7-8 and TRBJ2-1; D is unclear. Trimming took off 5 bases at V and 5 bases at J, with 10 bases between the two ends. CDR1 is SGHVS, CDR2 FQNEAQ, per germline. This CDR3 region has 13 residues. The CDR3 sequence: CASSRGPDNEQFF. CDR3 DNA: TGTGCCAGCAGCCGAGGTCCTGACAATGAGCAGTTCTTC.

The V call is TRBV2, the J call TRBJ1-2; no reliable D call. The ends were cut back, 8 bases at V and 3 bases at J, with 16 bases in the middle. This CDR3 is built from 14 residues. Germline CDR1 reads SNHLY; CDR2 reads FYNNEI. The CDR3 DNA is TGTGCCAGCGTTCTGTCGCCAGTCGACTATGGCTACACCTTC. Translated, it gives CASVLSPVDYGYTF.

The count of this clone is one. This chain uses TRBV27 with TRBJ1-1; no reliable D call. The germline V and J ends were trimmed by 4 bases and 1 base, with 13 bases remaining between them. Germline lookup yields CDR1 MNHEY and CDR2 SMNVEV (reference sequence). The CDR3 spans 15 residues. The CDR3 bases are TGTGCCAGCAGTTACCACCCATTGGAGAACACTGAAGCTTTCTTT. Translated, it gives CASSYHPLENTEAFF.

This chain connects TRBV14 to TRBJ2-7; 10 bases are shared with TRBD1. CDR3 length: 15 residues. The trim removed 2 bases at V and 3 bases at J, leaving 4 bases unmatched. Germline CDR1 reads SGHDN; CDR2 reads FVKESK. CDR3 loop: CASSQPGTGVYEQYF. The CDR3 nucleotides read TGTGCCAGCAGCCAACCCGGGACAGGGGTCTACGAGCAGTACTTC.

Concerning this clone: Other DNA variants within this sample encode the same CDR3. CDR3 amino acids: CASSPADTQYF. In DNA, the CDR3 is TGTGCCAGCTCACCTGCAGATACGCAGTATTTT. The genes are TRBV18 and TRBJ2-3; D gene unclear. Trimming removed 3 bases at V and 4 bases at J, with 2 bases between. The CDR3 is made up of 11 amino acids. Germline CDR1 and CDR2: KGHSH and LQKENI.

This clone was recorded once. CDR3 sequence: CASSQDRWGETQYF. CDR3 DNA: TGCGCCAGCAGCCAAGATCGATGGGGAGAGACCCAGTACTTC. The chain has TRBV4-1 and TRBJ2-5; D not certain. CDR1 and CDR2 from the germline V gene are MGHRA and YSYEKL. The CDR3 is 14 amino acids. The V end was cut by 0 bases, the J end by 4 bases, with 9 bases between.

J is TRBJ2-6 and V is TRBV5-1; D gene uncertain. The germline V and J ends were trimmed by 2 bases and 0 bases, with 12 bases remaining between them. The germline CDR1 and CDR2 sequences are SGHRS and YFSETQ. The CDR3 consists of 17 residues. CDR3 DNA: TGCGCCAGCAGCTTAGTAGGGCTGCACTCTGGGGCCAACGTCCTGACTTTC. Its protein product is CASSLVGLHSGANVLTF.

This clone has more than one count but fewer than ten. The gene calls are TRBV5-1 and TRBJ1-2; D is undetermined. The V end was cut by 0 bases, the J end by 7 bases, with 7 bases between. CDR3 length equals 12 residues. The germline V gene has CDR1 SGHRS and CDR2 YFSETQ. CDR3 nucleotides: TGCGCCAGCAGCTTGGGGAGTAGTGGCTACACCTTC. Translation gives CASSLGSSGYTF.

This chain uses TRBV11-3 with TRBJ2-7; TRBD2 aligns across 7 bases. V was pared by 3 bases and J by 5 bases, with 7 bases of the junction left unmatched. CDR3 length: 14 amino acids. Germline CDR1 and CDR2: SGHNT and YENEEA. The CDR3 DNA reads as TGTGCCAGCAGCTTGGCGGGGGTGAGCAACGAGCAGTACTTC. Translated, it gives CASSLAGVSNEQYF.

This chain connects TRBV7-9 to TRBJ2-1; no reliable D call. With 4 bases removed from V and 5 bases from J, the gap between germline ends came to 6 bases. Germline CDR1 and CDR2: SEHNR and FQNEAQ (reference sequence). CDR3 length: 12 amino acids. CDR3 coding DNA: TGTGCCAGCAGCTCTAGGAACAATGAGCAGTTCTTC. Amino acids: CASSSRNNEQFF.

The V gene is TRBV7-3, the J gene TRBJ2-2; TRBD2 matches 8 bases. After removal of 1 base from V and 1 base from J, the junction contained 5 bases not matched to a gene. The CDR3 is made up of 17 amino acids. Germline CDR1 reads SGHTA; CDR2 reads FQGTGA. CDR3 sequence: CASSLNAGTRNTGELFF. The CDR3 nucleotides are TGTGCCAGCAGCTTAAATGCCGGGACTAGGAACACCGGGGAGCTGTTTTTT. Complete variable domain (other parts from reference TRBV7-3 and TRBJ2-2): GAGVSQTPSNKVTEKGKYVELRCDPISGHTALYWYRQSLGQGPEFLIYFQGTGAADDSGLPNDRFFAVRPEGSVSTLKIQRTERGDSAVYLCASSLNAGTRNTGELFFGEGSRLTVL.